The 12 T cell receptor beta chains in this list originate from one sample, sequenced in a study of PD-L1 blockade in urothelial cancer. Data came from immunoSEQ multiplex PCR; TCRdb stores just in-frame clones and leaves some out. The sample consists of more than 90,000 clones, around 93% of them appearing once. Documented time point: peripheral blood 6 weeks after treatment start. The sample was PBMCs, taken around atezolizumab (anti-PD-L1) treatment. The source is a man in his sixties with urothelial cancer.

The chain uses TRBV4-3 and TRBJ2-5; D unresolved. CDR1 is LGHNA and CDR2 is YSLEER in the germline V gene. The CDR3 is 13 amino acids. Trimming pared 1 base from V and 5 bases from J, leaving 8 bases between. In DNA, the CDR3 is TGCGCCAGCAGCCAAGGAATCGGGGAGACCCAGTACTTC. As protein: CASSQGIGETQYF.

V gene TRBV2 combines with J gene TRBJ1-4; D might be TRBD1 (5 bases). Between the trimmed V and J ends, which lost 6 bases and 0 bases, there was a span of 11 bases. The CDR3 consists of 15 residues. Germline V gene lookup returns CDR1 SNHLY and CDR2 FYNNEI. CDR3 DNA: TGTGCCAGCAGCCTCGGGGGGGCAACTAATGAAAAACTGTTTTTT. Its translation: CASSLGGATNEKLFF.

The chain links TRBV19 to TRBJ1-1; D is unresolved. This CDR3 comprises 13 residues. V lost 5 bases and J 0 bases, leaving 7 bases between the germline ends. Germline loops: CDR1 LNHDA, CDR2 SQIVND (reference sequence). The CDR3 DNA is TGTGCCAGTAGTGGCCAGTTGAACACTGAAGCTTTCTTT. Translated: CASSGQLNTEAFF.

The rearrangement links TRBV7-2 to TRBJ2-3; 8 positions agree with TRBD2. CDR1 is SGHTA, CDR2 FQGNSA, per germline. The CDR3 extends over 15 amino acids. Trimming removed 2 bases from V and 2 bases from J; junction bases left unmatched: 3. Written as DNA, the CDR3 is TGTGCCAGCAGCTTATTAGCGGGGATCACAGATACGCAGTATTTT. The encoded protein is CASSLLAGITDTQYF.

The chain couples TRBV4-1 to TRBJ1-5, with 8 bases fitting TRBD1. Looked up from germline, CDR1 is MGHRA and CDR2 is YSYEKL. V lost 0 bases and J lost 6; bases outside the gene matches: 7. The CDR3 has 16 amino acids. The CDR3 coding sequence is TGCGCCAGCAGCCAAGATGTGGGGACAGGTTTTCAGCCCCAGCATTTT. Translation gives CASSQDVGTGFQPQHF.

The V and J genes are TRBV28 and TRBJ2-4; 7 bases match TRBD2. Germline V gene lookup returns CDR1 MDHEN and CDR2 SYDVKM. The J segment lost 6 bases and the V segment lost 4 bases, leaving 3 bases of the junction unmatched. The CDR3 is 13 residues long. The CDR3 nucleotides are TGTGCCAGCAGTTCGGGGGGAAGAAACATTCAGTACTTC. Protein: CASSSGGRNIQYF.

The V and J genes are TRBV7-9 and TRBJ1-5, with D perhaps TRBD1 (6 bases). V was clipped by 4 bases and J by 1 base, with 8 bases between them. Looked up from germline, CDR1 is SEHNR and CDR2 is FQNEAQ (reference sequence). The CDR3 is 14 residues long. The CDR3 loop reads CASSSGQSNQPQHF. The DNA for the CDR3 is TGTGCCAGCAGCTCTGGACAGAGCAATCAGCCCCAGCATTTT.

This chain connects TRBV7-6 to TRBJ1-1, with D unclear. This CDR3 region has 17 residues. Germline V gives CDR1 SGHVS, CDR2 FNYEAQ. Trimming removed 2 bases from V and 4 bases from J, with 20 bases in between. CDR3 protein: CASSLNPRALSSTEAFF. In nucleotides, the CDR3 is TGTGCCAGCAGCTTAAATCCGCGGGCCCTTTCTTCCACTGAAGCTTTCTTT.

This sequence joins TRBV9 and TRBJ1-3; D gene unclear. V was pared by 5 bases and J by 7 bases, with 7 bases between. CDR3 length: 11 residues. The germline V gene has CDR1 SGDLS and CDR2 YYNGEE. The CDR3 nucleotides read TGTGCCAGCAGAATACACAACACCATATATTTT. It encodes CASRIHNTIYF.

CDR3: CAIDRIGGELFF. CDR3 in DNA: TGTGCTATTGACAGGATTGGCGGGGAGCTGTTTTTT. The V call is TRBV6-1, the J call TRBJ2-2; TRBD1 is a possible D gene (6 bases). The germline V gene has CDR1 MNHNS and CDR2 SASEGT. There are 12 residues in the CDR3.

The V gene is TRBV5-1, the J gene TRBJ2-5; possibly TRBD2 for D (6 bases). V shed 4 bases and J shed 2 bases, with 24 bases lying between them. This CDR3 spans 18 amino acids. Germline V gives CDR1 SGHRS, CDR2 YFSETQ. CDR3 residues: CASSPGERRGRHQETQYF. In nucleotides, the CDR3 is TGCGCCAGCAGCCCCGGGGAGCGGAGGGGCCGGCATCAAGAGACCCAGTACTTC.

The V gene is TRBV4-3, the J gene TRBJ2-7; D may be TRBD2 (6 bases). The V and J ends lost 0 bases and 4 bases respectively, with 13 bases between them. The V gene's germline CDR1 is LGHNA and CDR2 YSLEER. The CDR3 has 15 residues. CDR3 in DNA: TGCGCCAGCAGCCAAGATTGGAGCCGGGGGTACGAGCAGTACTTC. Amino acid sequence: CASSQDWSRGYEQYF.